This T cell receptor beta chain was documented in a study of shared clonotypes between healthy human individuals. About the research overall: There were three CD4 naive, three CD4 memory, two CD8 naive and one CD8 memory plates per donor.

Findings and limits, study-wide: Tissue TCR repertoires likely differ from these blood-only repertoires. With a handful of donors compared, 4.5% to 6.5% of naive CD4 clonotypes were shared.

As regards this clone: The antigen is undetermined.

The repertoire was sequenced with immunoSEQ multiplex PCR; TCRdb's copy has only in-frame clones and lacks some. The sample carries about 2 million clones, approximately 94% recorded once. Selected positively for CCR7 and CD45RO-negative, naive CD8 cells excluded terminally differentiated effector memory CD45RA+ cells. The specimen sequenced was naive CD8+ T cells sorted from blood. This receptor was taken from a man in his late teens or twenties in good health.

CDR3 DNA sequence: TGCGCCAGCAGCCAGGGAGATTTGCCCAATCCTGAAGCTTTCTTT. Encoded protein: CASSQGDLPNPEAFF. V gene TRBV4-1 combines with J gene TRBJ1-1; D unresolved. Germline values: CDR1 MGHRA, CDR2 YSYEKL. The CDR3 has 15 residues. The ends were cut back, 3 bases at V and 6 bases at J, with 17 bases in the middle.